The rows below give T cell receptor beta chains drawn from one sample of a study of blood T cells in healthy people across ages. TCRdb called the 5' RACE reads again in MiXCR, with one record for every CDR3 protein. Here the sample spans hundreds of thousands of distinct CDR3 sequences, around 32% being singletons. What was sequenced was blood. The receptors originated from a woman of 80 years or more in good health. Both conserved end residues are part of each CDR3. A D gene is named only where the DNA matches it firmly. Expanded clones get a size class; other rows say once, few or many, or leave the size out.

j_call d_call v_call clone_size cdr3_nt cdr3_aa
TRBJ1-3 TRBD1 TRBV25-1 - TGTGCCAGCAGTGAATCGGGACAGGTTCATGGAAACACCATATATTTT CASSESGQVHGNTIYF
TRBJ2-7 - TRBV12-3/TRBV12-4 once TGTGCCAGCAGCCCAAGCGGAACCTTATGCGAGCAGTACTTC CASSPSGTLCEQYF
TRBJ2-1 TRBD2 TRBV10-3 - TGTGCCAGTGCTAGCGGGAGGGATTACAATGAGCAGTTCTTC CASASGRDYNEQFF
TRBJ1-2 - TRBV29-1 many TGCAGCGTTGAAGAACACCCGAACTATGGCTACACCTTC CSVEEHPNYGYTF
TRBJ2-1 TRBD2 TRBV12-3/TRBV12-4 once TGTGCCAGCTGGACTGGACTAGCGCTTCACAACGAGCAGTTCTTC CASWTGLALHNEQFF
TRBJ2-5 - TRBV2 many TGTGCCAGCAGCCGCTTGACATCCCAAGAGACCCAGTACTTC CASSRLTSQETQYF
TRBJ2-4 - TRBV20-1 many TGCAGTGCTTCTTCCGGGGGAAACATTCAGTACTTC CSASSGGNIQYF
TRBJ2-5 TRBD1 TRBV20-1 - TGCAGTGCTAGAGGTAACGACAGGGGGCGAGAGCAGTACTTC CSARGNDRGREQYF
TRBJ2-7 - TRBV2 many TGTGCCAGTACAGACTTCGCCGAGCAGTACTTC CASTDFAEQYF
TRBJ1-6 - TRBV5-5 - TGTGCCAGCAGCTTGGACCCGCAGGCAAATAATTCACCCCTCCACTTT CASSLDPQANNSPLHF
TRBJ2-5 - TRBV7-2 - TGTGCCAGCAGCGAAAGGAATCAAGAGACCCAGTACTTC CASSERNQETQYF
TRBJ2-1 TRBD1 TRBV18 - TGTGCCAGCTCACCACGAACAGGGGATCCCTACGAGCAGTTCTTC CASSPRTGDPYEQFF
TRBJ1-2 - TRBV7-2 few TGTGCCAGCAGCTTAGACCAGGGGGGCTACACCTTC CASSLDQGGYTF
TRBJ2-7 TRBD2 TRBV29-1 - TGCAGCGTCCGTCCGGGACTAGCTTACGAGCAGTACTTC CSVRPGLAYEQYF
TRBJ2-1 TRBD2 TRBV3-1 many TGTGCCAGCAGCCAAGACGCCGGGGGGGCCTACAATGAGCAGTTCTTC CASSQDAGGAYNEQFF
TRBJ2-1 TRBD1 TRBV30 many TGTGCCTGGACTCCTTGGACAGGGGGCTACAATGAGCAGTTCTTC CAWTPWTGGYNEQFF
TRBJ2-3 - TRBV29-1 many TGCAGCGTGGATGACACCACAGATACGCAGTATTTT CSVDDTTDTQYF
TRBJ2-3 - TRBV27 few TGTGCCAGCAGTTTATCTTGGGGGGCCGGGGATACGCAGTATTTT CASSLSWGAGDTQYF
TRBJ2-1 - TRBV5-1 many TGCGCCAGCAGCTTGCCTATAAATGGAGGCTTTTACAATGAGCAGTTCTTC CASSLPINGGFYNEQFF
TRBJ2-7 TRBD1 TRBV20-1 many TGCAGTGCTAGTGCGGGACAGGGGGCCCACGAGCAGTACTTC CSASAGQGAHEQYF
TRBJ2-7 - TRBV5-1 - TGCGCCAGCACGAATAGCGGAGGGCACTACGAGCAGTACTTC CASTNSGGHYEQYF
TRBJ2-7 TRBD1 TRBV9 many TGTGCCAGCAGCAGAAGGGGGACAGGGAAACCCTACGAGCAGTACTTC CASSRRGTGKPYEQYF
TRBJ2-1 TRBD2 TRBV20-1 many TGCAGTGCTCGTCCCGGGACTAGCGACGGCAATGAGCAGTTCTTC CSARPGTSDGNEQFF
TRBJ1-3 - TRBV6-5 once TGTGCCAGCAGGGTGGCCTCCGGCTCTGGAAACACCATATATTTT CASRVASGSGNTIYF
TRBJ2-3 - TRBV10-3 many TGTGCCATCAGTAACTTAGATACGCAGTATTTT CAISNLDTQYF
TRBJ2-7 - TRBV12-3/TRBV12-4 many TGTGCCAGCAGTTTACAGGGAATATCCGGCTCCTACGAGCAGTACTTC CASSLQGISGSYEQYF
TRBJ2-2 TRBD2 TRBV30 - TGTGCCTGGATCATCGGGGGGGGGACCGGGGAGCTGTTTTTT CAWIIGGGTGELFF
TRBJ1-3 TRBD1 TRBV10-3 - TGTGCCATCAGCCAACAGGGGGCAAGAAACACCATATATTTT CAISQQGARNTIYF